This is a list of T cell receptor beta chains from one sample in a study of blood T cell repertoires in COVID-19. TCRdb's table, derived via immunoSEQ multiplex PCR, lists solely in-frame clones and lacks some. The sample yields about 130,000 clones, roughly 90% seen once. The specimen sequenced was peripheral blood. All receptors come from a man aged 45-60 years with active or convalescent COVID-19. CDR3s include the opening cysteine and the closing phenylalanine or tryptophan. The D gene is left open where the match is weak. Only some rows state a clone size, as once, few, many or a class for expanded clones.

>TRBJ2-3|TRBD2|TRBV18|-
TGTGCCAGCTCCCGGGGAGCGGGAGTGGCAGATACGCAGTATTTT
CASSRGAGVADTQYF
>TRBJ1-6|TRBD1|TRBV6-1|-
TGTGCCAGCAGTGAAGAAGGGCCAGGGGGAAATTCACCCCTCCACTTT
CASSEEGPGGNSPLHF
>TRBJ2-3|TRBD2|TRBV7-2|-
TGTGCCAGCAGCCCACAATCGGGGGGAAGCACAGATACGCAGTATTTT
CASSPQSGGSTDTQYF
>TRBJ2-2|TRBD1|TRBV19|-
TGTGCCAGTAGTCCCAAGACAGGGGTTATGAACACCGGGGAGCTGTTTTTT
CASSPKTGVMNTGELFF
>TRBJ2-1|-|TRBV18|-
TGTGCCAGCTCACCAGGGCTTGATTACAATGAGCAGTTCTTC
CASSPGLDYNEQFF
>TRBJ1-4|TRBD1|TRBV4-3|-
TGCGCCAGCAGCCAAGCCGGGACAGGGAATGAAAAACTGTTTTTT
CASSQAGTGNEKLFF
>TRBJ2-7|-|TRBV13|-
TGTGCCAGCAGCTTCACAGGGCAGGGCCACGAGCAGTACTTC
CASSFTGQGHEQYF
>TRBJ2-2|TRBD2|TRBV18|-
TGTGCCAGCTCCCGAATGGGCGGGAGCAAAGAGAACACCGGGGAGCTGTTTTTT
CASSRMGGSKENTGELFF
>TRBJ1-1|TRBD1|TRBV29-1|-
TGCAGCGTTGAACGCCGACAGGGGAATGAAGCTTTCTTT
CSVERRQGNEAFF
>TRBJ2-5|-|TRBV18|-
TGTGCCAGCTCACCACGTCAAAACAGAGAGACCCAGTACTTC
CASSPRQNRETQYF
>TRBJ2-1|TRBD1|TRBV6-5|-
TGTGCCAGCAGTTGGACAGGGTTTGGCAATGAGCAGTTCTTC
CASSWTGFGNEQFF
>TRBJ2-5|TRBD2|TRBV3-1/TRBV3-2|-
TGTGCCAGCAGCCCACTAGCGGGGGGAGAGACCCAGTACTTC
CASSPLAGGETQYF
>TRBJ2-7|TRBD2|TRBV10-3|-
TGTGCCATCAGTGATGCCGACGGGGGGGAGGAGCAGTACTTC
CAISDADGGEEQYF
>TRBJ2-1|TRBD1|TRBV5-1|-
TGCGCCAGCAGTTTAGAACAGGGGACAATGAAGCAGTTCTTC
CASSLEQGTMKQFF
>TRBJ1-5|-|TRBV6-6|-
TGTGCCAGCAGCGGGGGTTTAGGTGATCAGCCCCAGCATTTT
CASSGGLGDQPQHF
>TRBJ1-1|-|TRBV29-1|-
TGCAGCGGGGGGACAACACGGAACACTGAAGCTTTCTTT
CSGGTTRNTEAFF
>TRBJ2-7|-|TRBV10-2|-
TGCGCCAGCAGTGAGTTAGGCGGGCCTACCTACGAGCAGTACTTC
CASSELGGPTYEQYF
>TRBJ2-1|-|TRBV7-2|once
TGTGCCAGCAGCTTAGATTTAGCGGAACCTCAGCTCGATGAGCAGTTCTTC
CASSLDLAEPQLDEQFF